Here is one TCR beta chain with its context. This record comes from a study of blood T cell repertoires in COVID-19. Per the study methods: Amplified reference gene primers provided the basis for estimating nucleated cell counts. Profiled with immunoSEQ multiplex PCR; TCRdb holds only in-frame clones, not every one. For V, J and clone size, that table is used; D and trimming come from the DNA. Among more than 250,000 clones listed, 86% were seen once. V was pared by 7 bases and J by 2 bases, with 12 bases between. The CDR3 runs to 14 residues. Germline V gene data show CDR1 as MNHEY and CDR2 as SMNVEV (reference sequence).

This sequence was found in a woman younger than 35 who had recovered from COVID-19. The chain links TRBV27 to TRBJ1-3, with D possibly being TRBD1 (6 bases). Sequenced input: PBMCs or T cells enriched from blood (not recorded which). CDR3 bases: TGTGCCAGCAACCCAGGGGTGACTGGAAACACCATATATTTT. Translation gives CASNPGVTGNTIYF.